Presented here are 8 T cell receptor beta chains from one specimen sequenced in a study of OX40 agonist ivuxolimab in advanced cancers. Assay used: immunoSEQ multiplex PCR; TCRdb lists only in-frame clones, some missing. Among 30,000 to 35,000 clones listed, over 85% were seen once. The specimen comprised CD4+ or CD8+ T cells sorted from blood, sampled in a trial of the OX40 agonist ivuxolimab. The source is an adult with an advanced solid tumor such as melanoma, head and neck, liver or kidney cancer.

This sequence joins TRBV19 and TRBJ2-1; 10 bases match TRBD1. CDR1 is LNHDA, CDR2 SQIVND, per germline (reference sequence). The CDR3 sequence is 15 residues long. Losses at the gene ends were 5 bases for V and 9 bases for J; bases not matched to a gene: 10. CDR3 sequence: CASSAGQGYQVEQFF. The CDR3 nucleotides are TGTGCCAGTAGTGCGGGACAGGGGTACCAGGTTGAGCAGTTCTTC. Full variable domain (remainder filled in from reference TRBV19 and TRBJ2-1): DGGITQSPKYLFRKEGQNVTLSCEQNLNHDAMYWYRQDPGQGLRLIYYSQIVNDFQKGDIAEGYSVSREKKESFPLTVTSAQKNPTAFYLCASSAGQGYQVEQFFGPGTRLTVL.

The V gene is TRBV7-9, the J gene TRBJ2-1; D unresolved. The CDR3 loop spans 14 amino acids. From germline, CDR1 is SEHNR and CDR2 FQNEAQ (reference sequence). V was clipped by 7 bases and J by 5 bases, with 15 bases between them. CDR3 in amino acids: CASTLMGGDNEQFF. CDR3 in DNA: TGTGCCAGCACCCTAATGGGCGGCGACAATGAGCAGTTCTTC.

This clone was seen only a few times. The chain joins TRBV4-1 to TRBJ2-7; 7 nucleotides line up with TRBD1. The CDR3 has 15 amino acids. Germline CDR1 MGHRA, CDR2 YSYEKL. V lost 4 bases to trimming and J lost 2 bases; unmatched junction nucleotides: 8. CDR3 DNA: TGCGCCAGCAGCCTCTACGACAGGGACCCCTACGAGCAGTACTTC. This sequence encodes CASSLYDRDPYEQYF.

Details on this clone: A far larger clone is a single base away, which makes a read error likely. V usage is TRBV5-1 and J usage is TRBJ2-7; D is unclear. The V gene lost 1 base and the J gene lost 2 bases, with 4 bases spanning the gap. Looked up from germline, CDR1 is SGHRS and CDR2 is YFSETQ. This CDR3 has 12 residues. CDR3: CASSLSAYEQYF. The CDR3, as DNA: TGCGCCAGCAGCTTGTCCGCCTACGAGCAGTACTTC.

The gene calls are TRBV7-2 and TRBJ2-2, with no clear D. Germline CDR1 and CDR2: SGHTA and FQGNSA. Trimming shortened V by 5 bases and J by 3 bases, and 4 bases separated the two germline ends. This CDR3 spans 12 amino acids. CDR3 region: CASSPHTGELFF. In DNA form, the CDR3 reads TGTGCCAGCAGCCCCCACACCGGGGAGCTGTTTTTT.

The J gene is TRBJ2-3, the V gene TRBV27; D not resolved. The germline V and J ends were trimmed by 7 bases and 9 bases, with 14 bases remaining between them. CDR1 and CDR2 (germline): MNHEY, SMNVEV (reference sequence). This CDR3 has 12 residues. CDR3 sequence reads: CASTSPWETQYF. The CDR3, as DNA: TGTGCCAGCACCTCCCCTTGGGAAACGCAGTATTTT.

The DNA for the CDR3 is TGTGCCAGCAGCTTTAGTGATCAGCCCCAGCATTTT. It is translated as CASSFSDQPQHF. The chain carries TRBV7-9 and TRBJ1-5, with no clear D. CDR1 is SEHNR, CDR2 FQNEAQ, per germline (reference sequence). With 3 bases removed from V and 5 bases from J, the gap between germline ends came to 5 bases. The CDR3 extends over 12 amino acids.

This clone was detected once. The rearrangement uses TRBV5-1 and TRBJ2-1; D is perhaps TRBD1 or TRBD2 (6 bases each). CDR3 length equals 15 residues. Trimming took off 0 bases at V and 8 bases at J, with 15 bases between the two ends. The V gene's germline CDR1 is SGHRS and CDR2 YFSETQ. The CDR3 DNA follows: TGCGCCAGCAGCTTGGTTCCGGGGGCTGGATATGAGCAGTTCTTC. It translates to CASSLVPGAGYEQFF. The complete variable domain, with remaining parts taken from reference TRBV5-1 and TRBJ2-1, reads KAGVTQTPRYLIKTRGQQVTLSCSPISGHRSVSWYQQTPGQGLQFLFEYFSETQRNKGNFPGRFSGRQFSNSRSEMNVSTLELGDSALYLCASSLVPGAGYEQFFGPGTRLTVL.